These 24 T cell receptor beta chains originate from one sample sequenced in a study of blood T cell repertoires in COVID-19. Clones were read by immunoSEQ multiplex PCR, and TCRdb kept only the in-frame ones, dropping some. The table includes over 150,000 clones, over 65% detected once. Sequencing was performed on peripheral blood. Source of these receptors: a man older than 75 with acute or convalescent COVID-19.

This clone appeared a few times. The chain uses TRBV15 and TRBJ2-5; 9 nucleotides match TRBD2. Germline trimming cut 7 bases from V and 1 base from J; bases unmatched to any gene: 7. The CDR3 loop spans 15 amino acids. Germline V CDR1 and CDR2: LNHNV, YYDKDF (reference sequence). This chain's CDR3 is CATNERGASQETQYF. CDR3 DNA: TGTGCCACCAATGAGCGGGGGGCCTCCCAAGAGACCCAGTACTTC.

The chain links TRBV19 to TRBJ1-1; tentatively, D is TRBD1 (5 bases). The CDR3 spans 14 residues. Germline CDR1 is LNHDA and CDR2 is SQIVND (reference sequence). The germline V and J ends were trimmed by 6 bases and 6 bases, with 17 bases remaining between them. The chain's CDR3 is CASRHMRDSPEAFF. The CDR3 bases are TGTGCCAGTAGGCACATGAGGGACTCCCCTGAAGCTTTCTTT.

In its sample, this clone was seen a few times. Here the CDR3 reads CSVGRNEDYGYTF. The DNA for the CDR3 is TGCAGCGTTGGTCGCAACGAGGACTATGGCTACACCTTC. The V and J genes are TRBV29-1 and TRBJ1-2; D ambiguous. Germline CDR1 is SQVTM and CDR2 is ANQGSEA. This CDR3 region has 13 residues. V dropped 4 bases and J dropped 3 bases, with 12 bases sitting between them.

V and J are TRBV10-3 and TRBJ2-6; 8 bases are a match to TRBD2. The length of the CDR3 is 15 residues. Germline CDR1 ENHRY, CDR2 SYGVKD. The V and J ends lost 10 bases and 1 base, in that order; junction bases with no gene match: 6. CDR3 sequence: CATQTGGSGANVLTF. The DNA for the CDR3 is TGTGCCACTCAAACGGGGGGGTCTGGGGCCAACGTCCTGACTTTC.

This chain joins TRBV3-1 (or the pseudogene TRBV3-2) and TRBJ1-2, with a possible D match to TRBD1 (6 bases). The CDR3 spans 14 residues. The germline V gene has CDR1 LGHDT and CDR2 YNNKEL (reference sequence). V was trimmed by 4 bases and J by 0 bases, leaving 9 bases between them. The CDR3 protein is CASSLRGSNYGYTF. CDR3 sequence (DNA): TGTGCCAGCAGCCTTAGGGGGTCTAACTATGGCTACACCTTC.

This chain joins TRBV7-9 and TRBJ2-3; TRBD1 matches at 9 bases. The CDR3 spans 12 residues. V was clipped by 3 bases and J by 9 bases; unmatched bases: 1. Germline CDR1 SEHNR, CDR2 FQNEAQ (reference sequence). The CDR3: CASSFDRGTQYF. CDR3 coding DNA: TGTGCCAGCAGCTTTGACAGGGGGACGCAGTATTTT.

The CDR3 nucleotides are TGTGCCAGCACCCCATTTAGCACAGATACGCAGTATTTT. Protein product: CASTPFSTDTQYF. The rearrangement links TRBV11-3 to TRBJ2-3; no reliable D call. Germline V CDR1 and CDR2: SGHNT, YENEEA. CDR3 length equals 13 residues. Deletions cut 7 bases from V and 0 bases from J, with 8 bases between.

This clone was recorded once. The rearrangement uses TRBV7-4 and TRBJ2-4; 9 nucleotides agree with TRBD1. The CDR3 covers 16 residues. In germline, CDR1 is SGHVT, CDR2 SQSDAQ. With 5 bases clipped from V and 0 bases from J, the junction kept 5 bases outside the gene matches. CDR3 loop: CASSADRGGAKNIQYF. In DNA form, the CDR3 reads TGTGCCAGCAGCGCCGACAGGGGGGGAGCCAAAAACATTCAGTACTTC.

The gene calls are TRBV12-5 and TRBJ2-2; possibly TRBD1 for D (5 bases). V gave up 6 bases and J gave up 3 bases, with 17 bases separating them. CDR3 length equals 16 residues. Looked up from germline, CDR1 is LGHNT and CDR2 is FRNRAP. The CDR3 sequence: CASGLPPGHDTGELFF. DNA of the CDR3: TGTGCTAGTGGCTTGCCACCAGGGCATGACACCGGGGAGCTGTTTTTT.

This chain links TRBV5-4 with TRBJ1-5, with 9 bases aligning to TRBD1. Per the germline V gene, CDR1 is SGHNT and CDR2 is YYREEE (reference sequence). V shed 4 bases and J 2 bases; nucleotides not matched to a gene: 7. The CDR3 totals 16 residues. The CDR3 DNA sequence: TGTGCCAGCAGCGAGACAGGGGGAGGAGGCAATCAGCCCCAGCATTTT. Translating it yields CASSETGGGGNQPQHF.

The chain combines TRBV7-9 with TRBJ1-1; D perhaps matches TRBD1 (6 bases). CDR1 and CDR2 (germline): SEHNR, FQNEAQ (reference sequence). CDR3 length: 16 amino acids. Trimming left V 5 bases short and J 3 bases short, with 19 bases between. DNA for the CDR3: TGTGCCAGCAGCCTGACACCCGGGACACAAGACACTGAAGCTTTCTTT. This gives the protein CASSLTPGTQDTEAFF.

The rearrangement uses TRBV5-1 and TRBJ1-1, with 10 bases aligning to TRBD1. The germline V gene has CDR1 SGHRS and CDR2 YFSETQ. This CDR3 spans 15 amino acids. With V trimmed by 3 bases and J by 2 bases, 4 bases remained unmatched. The CDR3 coding sequence is TGCGCCAGCAGCTGGACAGGGGGGACCAACACTGAAGCTTTCTTT. It encodes CASSWTGGTNTEAFF. The full variable domain, its missing parts supplied by reference TRBV5-1 and TRBJ1-1, is KAGVTQTPRYLIKTRGQQVTLSCSPISGHRSVSWYQQTPGQGLQFLFEYFSETQRNKGNFPGRFSGRQFSNSRSEMNVSTLELGDSALYLCASSWTGGTNTEAFFGQGTRLTVV.

J is TRBJ2-1 and V is TRBV5-1; D is perhaps TRBD1 (5 bases). V shed 0 bases and J shed 4 bases, with 11 bases lying between them. Germline V gene data show CDR1 as SGHRS and CDR2 as YFSETQ. The length of the CDR3 is 15 residues. The CDR3 DNA reads TGCGCCAGCAGCTTGGCCTCAGGGATGTACAATGAGCAGTTCTTC. Protein product: CASSLASGMYNEQFF.

This clone came up a few times. The chain joins TRBV5-8 to TRBJ1-5; a possible D gene is TRBD1 (5 bases). The CDR3 has 15 amino acids. V lost 0 bases to trimming and J lost 6 bases, with 13 bases between them. The germline CDR1 and CDR2 sequences are SGHTS and YDEGEE. CDR3 sequence: CASSLAWGRGQPQHF. CDR3 nucleotides: TGTGCCAGCAGCTTGGCGTGGGGGAGGGGTCAGCCCCAGCATTTT.

This chain links TRBV2 with TRBJ1-1; a weak D match, TRBD1 (6 bases). Deletions cut 3 bases from V and 6 bases from J, with 14 bases between. Looked up from germline, CDR1 is SNHLY and CDR2 is FYNNEI. The CDR3 has 14 residues. Here the CDR3 DNA reads TGTGCCAGCAGTGAGGTGCAGGGGTTCGCTGAAGCTTTCTTT. Its translation is CASSEVQGFAEAFF.

The chain links TRBV2 to TRBJ1-2, with a tentative D call TRBD1 (5 bases). The CDR3 extends over 14 amino acids. CDR1 SNHLY and CDR2 FYNNEI come from the germline V gene. V was cut by 6 bases and J by 1 base, with 12 bases left in between. The CDR3 protein is CASSVQVINYGYTF. The CDR3 nucleotides are TGTGCCAGCAGCGTACAGGTGATTAACTATGGCTACACCTTC.

The table lists this clone with a few counts. The chain couples TRBV19 to TRBJ2-2, with D perhaps TRBD2 (5 bases). V was cut by 6 bases and J by 1 base, with 6 bases left in between. Germline V gene data show CDR1 as LNHDA and CDR2 as SQIVND (reference sequence). The CDR3 totals 13 residues. The CDR3, as DNA: TGTGCCAGTAGGGCGGGGAACACCGGGGAGCTGTTTTTT. Translated, it gives CASRAGNTGELFF. Full variable domain (remainder filled in from reference TRBV19 and TRBJ2-2): DGGITQSPKYLFRKEGQNVTLSCEQNLNHDAMYWYRQDPGQGLRLIYYSQIVNDFQKGDIAEGYSVSREKKESFPLTVTSAQKNPTAFYLCASRAGNTGELFFGEGSRLTVL.

V and J are TRBV5-1 and TRBJ1-1; 7 nucleotides line up with TRBD1. This CDR3 contains 15 residues. Germline V gives CDR1 SGHRS, CDR2 YFSETQ. The V gene end was trimmed by 6 bases and the J gene end by 0 bases; junction bases not matched to a gene: 8. The CDR3 loop reads CASNPGGTVNTEAFF. The CDR3 DNA follows: TGCGCCAGCAACCCCGGTGGGACAGTGAACACTGAAGCTTTCTTT.

This clone appeared once. This sample includes further DNA sequences coding for the same CDR3. The rearrangement joins TRBV20-1 to TRBJ2-5; the D is unclear. Germline-derived CDR1 and CDR2 are DFQATT and SNEGSKA (reference sequence). CDR3 length equals 11 residues. Trimming cost V 1 base and J 3 bases, with 3 bases left between them. This CDR3 reads CSARAEETQYF. DNA of the CDR3: TGCAGTGCTAGAGCAGAAGAGACCCAGTACTTC.

The chain couples TRBV29-1 to TRBJ1-1; D unclear. This CDR3 spans 16 amino acids. Trimming took 0 bases from V and 3 from J, leaving 17 bases between them. In germline, CDR1 is SQVTM, CDR2 ANQGSEA. DNA for the CDR3: TGCAGCGTTGAAGATCGAAGAGGCGGGAGGCACACTGAAGCTTTCTTT. Encoded protein: CSVEDRRGGRHTEAFF.

CDR3 DNA sequence: TGTGCCAGCAGTGTGGGGGCAGGGGGCTACAATGAGCAGTTCTTC. Encoded protein: CASSVGAGGYNEQFF. The V and J genes are TRBV6-4 and TRBJ2-1; 7 bases map to TRBD1. This CDR3 spans 15 amino acids. Germline V gene data show CDR1 as MRHNA and CDR2 as SNTAGT. With 4 bases clipped from V and 3 bases from J, the junction kept 6 bases outside the gene matches.

This chain joins TRBV5-1 and TRBJ2-1, with TRBD2 as a possible D gene (7 bases). The CDR3 has 13 amino acids. CDR1 SGHRS and CDR2 YFSETQ come from the germline V gene. Trimming removed 4 bases at V and 5 bases at J, with 10 bases between. The CDR3 coding sequence is TGCGCCAGCAGCCAGGGGACTAACAATGAGCAGTTCTTC. Protein sequence: CASSQGTNNEQFF.

The chain joins TRBV3-1 (or the pseudogene TRBV3-2) to TRBJ1-2, with D perhaps matching TRBD1 (6 bases). Germline V gives CDR1 LGHDT, CDR2 YNNKEL (reference sequence). This CDR3 region has 13 residues. V was pared by 4 bases and J by 7 bases, with 13 bases between. CDR3 in amino acids: CASSPQQGLGYTF. The CDR3 nucleotides are TGTGCCAGCAGCCCTCAACAGGGTCTTGGCTACACCTTC.

The chain has TRBV5-1 and TRBJ2-2, with D possibly matching TRBD2 (5 bases). The CDR3 runs to 17 residues. Germline values: CDR1 SGHRS, CDR2 YFSETQ. Trimming took off 0 bases at V and 1 base at J, with 13 bases between the two ends. The CDR3 sequence is CASSLVGFSGNTGELFF. The CDR3 nucleotides are TGCGCCAGCAGCTTGGTGGGGTTCAGCGGGAACACCGGGGAGCTGTTTTTT.